The present T cell receptor beta chain was sequenced within a study of blood T cell repertoires in COVID-19. Study processing details: Amplifying reference gene primers gave estimates of nucleated cell counts. Assay: immunoSEQ multiplex PCR; the TCRdb copy retains only in-frame clones and omits some. The V and J calls and clone size are taken from that table; D and trimming were inferred from the DNA. This repertoire shows about 140,000 clones, 88% found once; its top ten account for about 10%. The sample holds one count of this clone. The clonotype originates from a man aged 60-69 years with active or convalescent COVID-19. What was sequenced was peripheral blood.

The CDR3 DNA follows: TGCAGCGTTGAGGGGGGGGACTTTCACACAGATACGCAGTATTTT. This encodes CSVEGGDFHTDTQYF. The rearrangement joins TRBV29-1 to TRBJ2-3; TRBD2 matches 7 bases. Trimming cost V 3 bases and J 2 bases; bases outside gene matches: 8. Germline values: CDR1 SQVTM, CDR2 ANQGSEA. This CDR3 region has 15 residues.